This note documents a single TCR beta chain sequence. No antigen is known for it. No base qualities exist here, and no much larger clone lies one base off it. Reading from cysteine to phenylalanine, the CDR3 counts 13 amino acids. Solely the CDR3 DNA is kept, with 39 bases framed from the first base. Sequences MNHEY (CDR1) and SMNVEV (CDR2) are obtained from the germline V gene (reference sequence). V is shortened by 4 bases, J by 1 base, and the region joining them spans 7 bases. The data derive from a study of T cells after yellow fever vaccination (dated by TCRdb to the late 2010s). With respect to the entire study: The SMART-Seq v4 Ultra Low Input RNA kit was used to prepare libraries from fractions with low cell numbers. The cohort comprised two healthy male donors, one aged 18 to 29 and one aged 30 to 40 years. Blood was collected at multiple timepoints before and after primary and secondary immunization, and bulk PBMC replicates and cell subsets were isolated. To follow T-cell clones before and after both primary and booster YFV17D yellow fever vaccination, bulk TCR alpha and beta repertoires underwent longitudinal sequencing. General conclusions and limits of the study: Compared with the primary T-cell response, the secondary T-cell response was weaker but faster, peaking on day 5 rather than day 15. Only a couple of donors were included in the study, so the extent to which the findings can be generalized is limited. Most clones expanded after primary vaccination (around 96% of CD4 and around 89% of CD8) were re-detected after the booster, suggesting that broad memory maintenance occurred. Computational filtering was needed because FACS-sorted repertoires could contain abundant contaminating clonotypes from the bulk population. A small share of clonotypes was detected in both CD4 and CD8 compartments, with the overlap likely arising from convergent recombination.

Data came from an Illumina NovaSeq 6000. TCR cDNA was synthesized by 5'RACE template switching, which introduced a universal primer site and unique molecular identifiers. Priming of cDNA synthesis was performed from both the TCR alpha and TCR beta constant segments. Library amplification involved two PCR steps, and the second step added sample barcodes and sequencing adapters. Sequencing of the libraries was done on either Illumina HiSeq 2500 (2x100 bp) or NovaSeq (2x150 bp). The original pipeline was this. MIGEC handled demultiplexing of reads and collapsing into UMI consensus sequences, while MiXCR performed V(D)J alignment. Vaccine-responding clonotypes were defined with edgeR using replicate PBMC samples, requiring FDR below 0.01 and a log2 fold change above 5 up to day 15. Bulk clonotypes were assigned CD4 or CD8 identity according to which sequenced CD4 or CD8 repertoire held them at higher abundance. Clones were called with MiXCR by TCRdb after fastp trimmed the public reads at Q25, and only in-frame beta chains were retained. Rows merge per CDR3 protein into single entries with the most common DNA and genes. The authors' filters were not applied to this entry. For this sample there are hundreds of thousands of distinct CDR3 sequences; about 4% appear just once. The top ten constitute approximately 25% of the sample.

Sample treatment or condition, as interpreted from the label and publication: live attenuated yellow fever vaccine strain. At every blood-draw timepoint, two biological replicates of bulk PBMCs were collected. PBMCs were isolated from peripheral blood using a standard Ficoll-Paque protocol. TriZol was used to extract RNA from bulk PBMCs, CD4 and CD8 fractions, and dextramer-positive and dextramer-negative fractions. The rearranged segments are TRBV27 and TRBJ1-1; the D gene is not confidently resolved. The specimen comprised PBMCs, sampled 5 days after the yellow fever booster vaccination. This receptor was identified in a man between 18 and 35 years old who received the YFV17D yellow fever vaccine. The CDR3 reads CASSWLPNTEAFF. The base sequence is TGTGCCAGCAGTTGGCTCCCGAACACTGAAGCTTTCTTT.